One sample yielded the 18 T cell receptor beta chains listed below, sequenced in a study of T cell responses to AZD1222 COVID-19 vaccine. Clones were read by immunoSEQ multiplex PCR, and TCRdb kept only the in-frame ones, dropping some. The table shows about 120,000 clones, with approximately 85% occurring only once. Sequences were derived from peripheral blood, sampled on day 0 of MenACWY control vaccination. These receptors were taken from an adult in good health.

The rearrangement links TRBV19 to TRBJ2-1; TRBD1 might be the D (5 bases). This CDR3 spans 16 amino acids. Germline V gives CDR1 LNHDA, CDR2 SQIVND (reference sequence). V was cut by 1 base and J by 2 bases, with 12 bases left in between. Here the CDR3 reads CASSIGRVGAYNEQFF. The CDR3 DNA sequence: TGTGCCAGTAGTATAGGCAGGGTAGGGGCCTACAATGAGCAGTTCTTC.

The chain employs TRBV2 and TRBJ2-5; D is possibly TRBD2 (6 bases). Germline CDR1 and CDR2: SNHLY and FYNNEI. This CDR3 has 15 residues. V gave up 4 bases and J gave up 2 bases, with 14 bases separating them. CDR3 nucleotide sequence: TGTGCCAGCAGTGTGCCGGCGGGGACGCAAGAGACCCAGTACTTC. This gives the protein CASSVPAGTQETQYF.

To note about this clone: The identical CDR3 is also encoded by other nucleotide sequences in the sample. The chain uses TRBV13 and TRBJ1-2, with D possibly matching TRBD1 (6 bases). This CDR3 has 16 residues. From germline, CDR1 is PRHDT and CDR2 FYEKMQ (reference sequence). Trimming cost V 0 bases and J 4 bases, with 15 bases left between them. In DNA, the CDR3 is TGTGCCAGCAGCTTAGGCCGCGGGCGAGGGGGCTATGGCTACACCTTC. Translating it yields CASSLGRGRGGYGYTF.

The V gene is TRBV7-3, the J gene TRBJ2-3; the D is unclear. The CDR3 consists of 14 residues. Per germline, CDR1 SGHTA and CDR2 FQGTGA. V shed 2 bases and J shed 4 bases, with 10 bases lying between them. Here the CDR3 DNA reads TGTGCCAGCAGCTTATCAACAAGGGCAGATACGCAGTATTTT. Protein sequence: CASSLSTRADTQYF.

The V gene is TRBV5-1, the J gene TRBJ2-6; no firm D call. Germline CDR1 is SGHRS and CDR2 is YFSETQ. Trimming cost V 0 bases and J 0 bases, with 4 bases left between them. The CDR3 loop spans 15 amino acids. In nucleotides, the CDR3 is TGCGCCAGCAGCTTGGATTTCTCTGGGGCCAACGTCCTGACTTTC. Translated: CASSLDFSGANVLTF.

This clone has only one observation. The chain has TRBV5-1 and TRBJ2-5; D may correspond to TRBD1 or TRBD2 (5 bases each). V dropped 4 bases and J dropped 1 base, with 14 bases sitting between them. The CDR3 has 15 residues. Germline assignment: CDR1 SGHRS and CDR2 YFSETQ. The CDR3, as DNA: TGCGCCAGCAGCCAGATTACCGGGGCCCAAGAGACCCAGTACTTC. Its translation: CASSQITGAQETQYF.

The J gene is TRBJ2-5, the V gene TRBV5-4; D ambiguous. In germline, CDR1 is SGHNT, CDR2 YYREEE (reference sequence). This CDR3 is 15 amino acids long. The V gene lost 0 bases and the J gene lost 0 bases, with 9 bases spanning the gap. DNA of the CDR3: TGTGCCAGCAGCTTGGGGAGTATGAACCAAGAGACCCAGTACTTC. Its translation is CASSLGSMNQETQYF.

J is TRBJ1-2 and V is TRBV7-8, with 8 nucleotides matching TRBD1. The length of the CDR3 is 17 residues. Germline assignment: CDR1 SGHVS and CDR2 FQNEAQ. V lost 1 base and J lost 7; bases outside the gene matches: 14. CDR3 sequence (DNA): TGTGCCAGCAGCTTAGTAGGTGGGCAGGGGGCGCATTCTGGCTACACCTTC. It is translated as CASSLVGGQGAHSGYTF.

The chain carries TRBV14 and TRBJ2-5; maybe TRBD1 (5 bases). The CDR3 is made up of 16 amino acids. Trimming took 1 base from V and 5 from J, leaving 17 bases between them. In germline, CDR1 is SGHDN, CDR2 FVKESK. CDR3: CASSQAVGRVRETQYF. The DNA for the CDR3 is TGTGCCAGCAGCCAAGCAGTAGGCAGGGTTAGGGAGACCCAGTACTTC.

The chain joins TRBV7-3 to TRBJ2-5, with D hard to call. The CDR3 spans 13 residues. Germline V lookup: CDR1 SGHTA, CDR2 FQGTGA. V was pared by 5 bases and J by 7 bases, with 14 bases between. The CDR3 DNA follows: TGTGCCAGCAGCCCTAGTACCCCGGGGACCCAGTACTTC. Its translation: CASSPSTPGTQYF.

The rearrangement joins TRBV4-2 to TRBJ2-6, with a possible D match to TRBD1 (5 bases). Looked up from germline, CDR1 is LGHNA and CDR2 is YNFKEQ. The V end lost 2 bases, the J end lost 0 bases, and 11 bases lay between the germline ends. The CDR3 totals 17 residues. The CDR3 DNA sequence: TGTGCCAGCAGCCAAACCATAGACAGCTCTGGGGCCAACGTCCTGACTTTC. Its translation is CASSQTIDSSGANVLTF.

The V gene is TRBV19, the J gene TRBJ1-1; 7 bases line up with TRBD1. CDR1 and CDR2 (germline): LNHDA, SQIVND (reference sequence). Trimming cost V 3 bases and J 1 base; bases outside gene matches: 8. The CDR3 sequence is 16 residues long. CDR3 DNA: TGTGCCAGTAGTATCCCCAGGGGGGCTTCGAACACTGAAGCTTTCTTT. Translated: CASSIPRGASNTEAFF.

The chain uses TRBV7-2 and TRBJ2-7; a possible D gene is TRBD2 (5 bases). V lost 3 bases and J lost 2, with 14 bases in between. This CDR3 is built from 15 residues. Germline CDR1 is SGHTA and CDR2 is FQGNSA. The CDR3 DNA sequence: TGTGCCAGCAGCTTGGACTGGACGGGCCCCTACGAGCAGTACTTC. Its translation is CASSLDWTGPYEQYF.

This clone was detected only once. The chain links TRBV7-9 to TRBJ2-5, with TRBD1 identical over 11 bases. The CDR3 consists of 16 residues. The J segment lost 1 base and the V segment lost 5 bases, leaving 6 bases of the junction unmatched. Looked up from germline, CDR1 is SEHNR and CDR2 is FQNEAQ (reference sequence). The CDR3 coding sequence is TGTGCCAGCAGCCCCTCGGACAGGGGGCTCCAAGAGACCCAGTACTTC. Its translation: CASSPSDRGLQETQYF.

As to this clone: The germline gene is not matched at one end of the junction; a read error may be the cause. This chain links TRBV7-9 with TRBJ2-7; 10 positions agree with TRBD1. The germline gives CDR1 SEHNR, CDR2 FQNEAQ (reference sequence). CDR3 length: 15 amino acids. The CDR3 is CASSLGDRGDYEQYF. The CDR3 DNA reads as TGTGCCAGCAGTTTAGGGGACAGGGGCGACTACGAGCAGTACTTC.

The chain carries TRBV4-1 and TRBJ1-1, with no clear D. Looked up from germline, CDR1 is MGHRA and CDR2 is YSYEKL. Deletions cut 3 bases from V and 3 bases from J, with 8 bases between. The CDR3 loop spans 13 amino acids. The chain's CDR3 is CASSQNRDTEAFF. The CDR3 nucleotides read TGCGCCAGCAGCCAGAACCGGGACACTGAAGCTTTCTTT.

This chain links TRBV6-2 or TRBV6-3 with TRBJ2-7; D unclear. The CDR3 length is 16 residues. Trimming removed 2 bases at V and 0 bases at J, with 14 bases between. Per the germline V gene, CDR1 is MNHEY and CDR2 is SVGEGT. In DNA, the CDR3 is TGTGCCAGCAGTTACGGTCTCGGACCCTACTCCTACGAGCAGTACTTC. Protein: CASSYGLGPYSYEQYF.

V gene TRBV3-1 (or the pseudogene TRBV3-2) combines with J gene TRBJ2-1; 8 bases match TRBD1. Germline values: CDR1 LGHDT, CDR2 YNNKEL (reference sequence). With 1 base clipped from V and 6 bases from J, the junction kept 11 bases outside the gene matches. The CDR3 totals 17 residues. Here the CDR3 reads CASSQVVSGTGPNEQFF. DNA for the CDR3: TGTGCCAGCAGCCAAGTGGTCTCCGGGACAGGCCCCAATGAGCAGTTCTTC.